Sequencing of this TCR beta chain was carried out in a study of T cells in Graves' hyperthyroidism and ophthalmopathy. The CDR3 loop spans 14 amino acids. Germline CDR1 and CDR2: MNHEY and SMNVEV (reference sequence). V trimming: 6 bases; J trimming: 7 bases; junction bases outside the gene matches: 10. The study defined stable Graves' hyperthyroidism as no ophthalmopathy progression within 18 months. Diagnosis rested on symptoms, serum thyroxine and TRAb, thyroid ultrasound, and orbital computed tomography. The TCR beta CDR3 regions underwent amplification using RNA transcripts as the source. The primer set for the first-round RT-PCR of the TCR CDR3 was HTBI. TCRdb reprocessed the multiplex PCR reads via MiXCR and lists one record per CDR3 protein. Of 600,000 to 750,000 distinct CDR3 sequences in the sample, approximately 15% were seen once. Overall study results and limits: Blood shared most expanded thyroid clonotypes above 0.001.

Comments on this clonotype: Its antigen is unidentified.

This chain links TRBV27 with TRBJ2-7; 9 bases align to TRBD1. Sequenced input: blood. This receptor was obtained from a man in his fifties with Graves' hyperthyroidism. The CDR3 loop is CASSDNRGRGEQYF. The CDR3 DNA reads TGTGCCAGCAGCGACAACAGGGGGCGGGGGGAGCAGTACTTC.